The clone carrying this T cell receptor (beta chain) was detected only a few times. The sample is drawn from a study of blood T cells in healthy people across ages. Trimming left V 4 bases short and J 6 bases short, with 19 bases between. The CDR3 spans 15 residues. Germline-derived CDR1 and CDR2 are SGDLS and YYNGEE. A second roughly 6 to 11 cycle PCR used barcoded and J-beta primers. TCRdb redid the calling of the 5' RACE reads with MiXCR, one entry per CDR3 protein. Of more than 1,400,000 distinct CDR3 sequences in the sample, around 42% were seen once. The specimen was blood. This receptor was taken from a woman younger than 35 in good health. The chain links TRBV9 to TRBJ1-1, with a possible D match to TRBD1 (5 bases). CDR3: CASSSTVGGFPEAFF. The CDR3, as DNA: TGTGCCAGCAGCTCCACGGTCGGGGGATTTCCTGAAGCTTTCTTT.